This T cell receptor beta chain was documented in a study of T cell responses to AZD1222 COVID-19 vaccine. The CDR3 length is 14 residues. CDR1 is MNHEY and CDR2 is SVGAGI in the germline V gene. With 6 bases removed from V and 1 base from J, the gap between germline ends came to 9 bases. Profiling relied on immunoSEQ multiplex PCR, and the TCRdb table lists in-frame clones only, not all of them. Among 150,000 to 170,000 clones listed, roughly nine tenths were seen once. The rearrangement links TRBV6-5 to TRBJ2-2; no reliable D call. This sequence originates from an adult in good health. The starting material was peripheral blood, obtained on day 0 of MenACWY control vaccination. The CDR3 DNA follows: TGTGCCAGCAGCTTACAGCTGAACACCGGGGAGCTGTTTTTT. Translating gives CASSLQLNTGELFF.